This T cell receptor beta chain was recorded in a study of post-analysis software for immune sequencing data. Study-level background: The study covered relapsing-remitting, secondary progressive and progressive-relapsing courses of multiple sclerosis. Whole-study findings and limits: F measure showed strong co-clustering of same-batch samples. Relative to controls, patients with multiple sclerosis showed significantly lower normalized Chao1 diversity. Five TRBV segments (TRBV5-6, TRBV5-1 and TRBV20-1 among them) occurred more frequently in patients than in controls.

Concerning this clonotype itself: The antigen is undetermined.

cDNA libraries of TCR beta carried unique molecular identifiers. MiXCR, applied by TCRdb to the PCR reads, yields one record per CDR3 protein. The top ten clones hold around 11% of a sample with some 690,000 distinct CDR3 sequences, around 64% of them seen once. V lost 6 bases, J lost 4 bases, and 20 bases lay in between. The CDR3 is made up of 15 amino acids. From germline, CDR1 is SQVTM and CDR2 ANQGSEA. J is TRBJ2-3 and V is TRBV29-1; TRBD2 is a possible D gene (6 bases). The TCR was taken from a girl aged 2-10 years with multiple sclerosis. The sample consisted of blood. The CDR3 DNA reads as TGCAGCGTCGCCGGGACGGGTCGGGGGTCAGATACGCAGTATTTT. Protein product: CSVAGTGRGSDTQYF.